Listed below are T cell receptor beta chains from one sample, sequenced in a study of liver allograft versus peripheral blood T cells. Via MiXCR, TCRdb re-called the reads, giving one row per CDR3 protein. The sample consists of thousands of distinct CDR3 sequences, 13% to 15% of them appearing once. The receptor source for this set is a human patient who had a liver transplant. A share of the T cells may be of graft donor origin. Each CDR3 is given with its conserved first and last residue. The D gene is left open where the match is weak. Clone size is stated in some rows and not others, as once, few, many or a class when expanded.

clone_size	d_call	v_call	cdr3_length	j_call	cdr3_aa	cdr3_nt
medium-sized	.	TRBV19	14	TRBJ1-2	CASSIPQYPYGYTF	TGTGCCAGTAGTATTCCCCAGTACCCCTATGGCTACACCTTC
many	TRBD2	TRBV6-5	15	TRBJ2-7	CASSPGTSGSWEQYF	TGTGCCAGCAGTCCCGGGACTAGCGGATCGTGGGAGCAGTACTTC
few	.	TRBV9	17	TRBJ2-2	CASSTRRESANTGELFF	TGTGCCAGCAGCACCCGCAGGGAATCCGCGAACACCGGGGAGCTGTTTTTT
medium-sized	TRBD1	TRBV29-1	13	TRBJ1-2	CSVETGIDYGYTF	TGCAGCGTTGAGACAGGGATTGACTATGGCTACACCTTC
.	TRBD1	TRBV9	15	TRBJ1-2	CASELTGTGAGGYTF	TGTGCCAGCGAACTAACCGGGACAGGGGCGGGTGGCTACACCTTC
medium-sized	.	TRBV10-3	21	TRBJ2-2	CAISSTQLGTRKKRNTGELFF	TGTGCCATCAGTTCCACCCAACTTGGGACAAGGAAGAAGAGAAACACCGGGGAGCTGTTTTTT
medium-sized	TRBD2	TRBV19	15	TRBJ2-7	CASSFRWEGLNEQYF	TGTGCCAGTAGTTTCCGCTGGGAGGGCCTCAACGAGCAGTACTTC
many	.	TRBV6-1	15	TRBJ2-7	CASSESQGLVYEQYF	TGTGCCAGCAGTGAATCCCAGGGTCTTGTCTACGAGCAGTACTTC
.	.	TRBV18	17	TRBJ1-6	CASSPVGGSFYNSPLHF	TGTGCCAGCTCACCAGTGGGCGGCTCCTTCTATAATTCACCCCTCCACTTT
medium-sized	TRBD1	TRBV6-2/TRBV6-3	12	TRBJ2-7	CASSYGTGEQYF	TGTGCCAGCAGTTACGGGACAGGGGAGCAGTACTTC
many	TRBD1	TRBV27	17	TRBJ2-3	CASSPRDRELITDTQYF	TGTGCCAGCAGCCCCCGGGACAGGGAGTTGATCACAGATACGCAGTATTTT
medium-sized	.	TRBV27	14	TRBJ1-3	CASSLRMSGNTIYF	TGTGCCAGCAGTTTAAGGATGTCTGGAAACACCATATATTTT
medium-sized	.	TRBV18	14	TRBJ2-7	CASSSRQRSYEQYF	TGTGCCAGCTCGAGCCGGCAGCGCTCCTACGAGCAGTACTTC
many	.	TRBV6-1	14	TRBJ2-1	CASSVSVSYNEQFF	TGTGCCAGCAGTGTCTCCGTCTCCTACAATGAGCAGTTCTTC
medium-sized	.	TRBV20-1	14	TRBJ2-2	CSARDITTTGELFF	TGCAGTGCTAGAGATATAACGACCACCGGGGAGCTGTTTTTT
few	.	TRBV20-1	15	TRBJ2-3	CSARMRETSTDTQYF	TGCAGTGCTAGAATGCGGGAAACTAGCACAGATACGCAGTATTTT
many	.	TRBV12-3/TRBV12-4	14	TRBJ2-7	CASSLYFGSYEQYF	TGTGCCAGCAGTCTATATTTCGGGTCCTACGAGCAGTACTTC
many	TRBD2	TRBV27	15	TRBJ2-2	CASSLLAGSTGELFF	TGTGCCAGCAGTTTACTAGCGGGGAGCACCGGGGAGCTGTTTTTT
medium-sized	.	TRBV9	14	TRBJ1-1	CASSVARGGTEAFF	TGTGCCAGCAGCGTAGCCCGGGGTGGCACTGAAGCTTTCTTT